The clone carrying this T cell receptor (beta chain) is categorized as medium-sized. Antigen: not known. The source of the sample is a study of T cell repertoires in aging, cancer and after chemotherapy. On the study more broadly: Donor ages fell into six groups from 30 or younger up to 70 or older. Patients with glioblastoma brain tumors were sampled before and after temozolomide-based therapy. Findings and caveats of the study: In cancer patients, declining TCR diversity with age involved lost richness and lost evenness. In each cancer cohort, median generation probability increased across chemotherapy, suggesting thymic output rebounded.

The template was genomic DNA from peripheral blood, not RNA. Trimming took 2 bases from V and 4 from J, leaving 18 bases between them. Germline-derived CDR1 and CDR2 are MNHEY and SMNVEV (reference sequence). The CDR3 has 16 amino acids. Rearranged V-D-J TRB sequences were amplified with a mixed TRB-A/B primer pool. TCRdb called the multiplex PCR reads again in MiXCR, with one record for every CDR3 protein. The sample holds almost 3,000 distinct CDR3 sequences, 28% seen once. The chain links TRBV27 to TRBJ2-7; a possible D gene is TRBD1 (6 bases). The sample was blood. The TCR comes from a human donor with a solid tumor. Written as DNA, the CDR3 is TGTGCCAGCAGTTTAAACGCGGCAGGGGATACATACGAGCAGTACTTC. Translation gives CASSLNAAGDTYEQYF.